The clone carrying this TCR beta chain occurred a few times. Antigen unknown. At one boundary the junction diverges from the germline segment, which might be a read error. These data belong to a study of CD8 T cells in ankylosing spondylitis. General observations from the study: From matched ankylosing spondylitis synovial fluid, disease-linked clones were reportedly recovered at significantly enriched levels. Seemingly distinctive of ankylosing spondylitis blood was a TCR beta motif formed by eight highly homologous variants.

The CDR3 has 13 residues. The V gene's germline CDR1 is MGHRA and CDR2 YSYEKL. Generation of TCR beta libraries employed quantitative 5'-RACE incorporating molecular barcodes. TCRdb processed the 5' RACE reads anew with MiXCR; each CDR3 protein has one entry. The profile shows around 390,000 distinct CDR3 sequences, approximately 20% of them singletons. The sequence derives from a male donor with ankylosing spondylitis. The V gene is TRBV4-1, the J gene TRBJ2-7; 7 nucleotides agree with TRBD2. Sequencing was carried out using blood, either unsorted or a sorted T cell fraction (not recorded which). The CDR3 reads CASSQDFWRENHF. CDR3 coding DNA: TGCGCCAGCAGCCAAGACTTCTGGCGGGAGAATCACTTC.